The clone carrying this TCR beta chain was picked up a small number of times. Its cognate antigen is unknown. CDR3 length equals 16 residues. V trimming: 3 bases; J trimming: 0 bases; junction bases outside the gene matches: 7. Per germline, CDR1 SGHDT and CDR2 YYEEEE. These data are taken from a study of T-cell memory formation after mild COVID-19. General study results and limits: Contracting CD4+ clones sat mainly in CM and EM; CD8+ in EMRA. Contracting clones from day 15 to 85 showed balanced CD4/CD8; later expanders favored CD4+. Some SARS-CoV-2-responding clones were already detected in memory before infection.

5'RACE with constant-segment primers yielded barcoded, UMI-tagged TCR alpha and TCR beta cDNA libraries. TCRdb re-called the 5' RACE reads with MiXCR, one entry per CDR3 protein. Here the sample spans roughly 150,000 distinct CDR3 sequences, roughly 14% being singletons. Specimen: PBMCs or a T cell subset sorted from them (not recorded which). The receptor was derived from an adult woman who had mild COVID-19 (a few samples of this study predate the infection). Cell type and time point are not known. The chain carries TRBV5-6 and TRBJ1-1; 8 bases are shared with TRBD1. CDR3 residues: CASSSPGQGLNTEAFF. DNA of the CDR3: TGTGCCAGCAGCTCCCCCGGACAGGGATTGAACACTGAAGCTTTCTTT.